A single sample gave rise to the 22 T cell receptor beta chains below, sequenced in a study of blood T cells in healthy people across ages. A second PCR, run for roughly 7 to 11 cycles, used a sample-barcoded 5' primer plus a J-beta primer mix. Using its own MiXCR run on the 5' RACE reads, TCRdb lists one record per CDR3 protein. The repertoire consists of roughly 800,000 distinct CDR3 sequences, with about 62% occurring once and the leading ten covering 22%. The source material was blood. The receptors were gathered from a man aged 30-40 years in good health.

The rearrangement links TRBV6-1 to TRBJ2-5; the D gene is possibly TRBD1 (5 bases). CDR1 and CDR2 (germline): MNHNS, SASEGT. The CDR3 length is 10 residues. The germline V and J ends were trimmed by 4 bases and 11 bases, with 8 bases remaining between them. CDR3 loop: CASSGTLQYF. As DNA, the CDR3 is TGTGCCAGCAGTGGGACACTGCAGTACTTC.

In this sample, this clonotype turned up a few times. V is TRBV27 and J is TRBJ1-1; perhaps TRBD1 as D (5 bases). This CDR3 has 15 amino acids. The ends were cut back, 5 bases at V and 0 bases at J, with 13 bases in the middle. Germline-derived CDR1 and CDR2 are MNHEY and SMNVEV (reference sequence). The CDR3 loop reads CASSPWDRLNTEAFF. The CDR3 bases are TGTGCCAGCAGTCCTTGGGACCGACTGAACACTGAAGCTTTCTTT.

The chain employs TRBV6-2 or TRBV6-3 and TRBJ2-7; tentative D call: TRBD1 (6 bases). This CDR3 region has 13 residues. The germline gives CDR1 MNHEY, CDR2 SVGEGT. The ends were cut back, 5 bases at V and 2 bases at J, with 10 bases in the middle. The CDR3 spells CASSIGQPYEQYF. DNA for the CDR3: TGTGCCAGCAGTATAGGACAGCCCTACGAGCAGTACTTC.

This clonotype was observed a handful of times. The rearrangement joins TRBV20-1 to TRBJ2-5; 12 nucleotides agree with TRBD2. Germline V CDR1 and CDR2: DFQATT, SNEGSKA (reference sequence). The CDR3 loop spans 13 amino acids. Trimming cost V 6 bases and J 4 bases; bases outside gene matches: 3. CDR3 DNA sequence: TGCAGTGCCCTAGCGGGAGGGCTAGAGACCCAGTACTTC. Translation: CSALAGGLETQYF.

The V call is TRBV7-9, the J call TRBJ2-4; TRBD1 matches 9 bases. The tail of the sequence fits TRBJ2-7 better, so the J call may be wrong. The germline V gene encodes CDR1 SEHNR and CDR2 FQNEAQ (reference sequence). The length of the CDR3 is 15 residues. Written as DNA, the CDR3 is TGTGCCAGCAGCAACCCCGGGACAGGGTTTCGCGAGCAGTACTTC. It yields the protein CASSNPGTGFREQYF.

There are many counts of this clonotype. The CDR3 coding sequence is TGTGCCAGCAGACGCGGGGGCCAAGAGACCCAGTACTTC. Translation gives CASRRGGQETQYF. The chain links TRBV2 to TRBJ2-5; 7 bases match TRBD2. CDR1 and CDR2 (germline): SNHLY, FYNNEI. The CDR3 runs to 13 residues. J was trimmed by 1 base and V by 6 bases; bases with no gene match: 2.

With respect to this clonotype: Given a much more abundant clone one base away, this may be a read error. The DNA for the CDR3 is TGTGCCAGCAGCTCAGGTTCGGGAGGGACCATTACAAGCTCCTACAATGAGCAGTTCTTC. Residues: CASSSGSGGTITSSYNEQFF. This chain connects TRBV11-3 to TRBJ2-1; TRBD2 aligns across 8 bases. CDR1 is SGHNT, CDR2 YENEEA, per germline. The CDR3 spans 20 residues. V lost 4 bases to trimming and J lost 0 bases; unmatched junction nucleotides: 17.

This sequence joins TRBV20-1 and TRBJ2-7; D possibly corresponds to TRBD2 (7 bases). V was cut by 6 bases and J by 4 bases, with 28 bases left in between. The CDR3 extends over 17 amino acids. Germline lookup yields CDR1 DFQATT and CDR2 SNEGSKA (reference sequence). The DNA of the CDR3 is TGCAGTGCGACCTGGGGGGGCGGCTCGCCCGTTATATACGAGCAGTACTTC. This gives the protein CSATWGGGSPVIYEQYF.

The V gene is TRBV5-6, the J gene TRBJ2-7, with D maybe TRBD1 (6 bases). This CDR3 region has 13 residues. The V gene's germline CDR1 is SGHDT and CDR2 YYEEEE. Trimming stripped 5 bases from V and 3 bases from J, with 12 bases between. The CDR3 DNA follows: TGTGCCAGCAGTTTTACAGGGAACTACGAGCAGTACTTC. Protein sequence: CASSFTGNYEQYF.

The table lists this clonotype with a few counts. The chain has TRBV7-2 and TRBJ2-1; D uncertain. V lost 4 bases, J lost 10 bases, and 17 bases lay in between. From germline, CDR1 is SGHTA and CDR2 FQGNSA. This CDR3 is built from 14 residues. CDR3 bases: TGTGCCAGCAGCTCCAGTCTTACGGGCAGAGAGCAGTTCTTC. It codes for CASSSSLTGREQFF.

V is TRBV20-1 and J is TRBJ1-2; 10 bases match TRBD1. The CDR3 spans 13 residues. Germline lookup yields CDR1 DFQATT and CDR2 SNEGSKA (reference sequence). The ends lost 8 bases at V and 6 bases at J; junction bases unmatched: 9. The CDR3 nucleotides are TGCAGTACCCAACCGGGACAGGGGAATGGCTACACCTTC. This sequence encodes CSTQPGQGNGYTF.

This clonotype was seen a handful of times. The chain carries TRBV7-3 and TRBJ2-5; unclear D gene. The CDR3 covers 15 residues. Trimming pared 2 bases from V and 4 bases from J, leaving 14 bases between. CDR1 and CDR2 from the germline V gene are SGHTA and FQGTGA. The CDR3 DNA is TGTGCCAGCAGCTTAGGATGGTCTAATGTAGAGACCCAGTACTTC. Its translation is CASSLGWSNVETQYF.

This chain links TRBV20-1 with TRBJ2-3; D is ambiguous. Germline V gene lookup returns CDR1 DFQATT and CDR2 SNEGSKA (reference sequence). CDR3 length: 10 residues. V shed 3 bases and J shed 6 bases, with 4 bases lying between them. The CDR3 bases are TGCAGTGCTAGCCTGGATACGCAGTATTTT. It translates to CSASLDTQYF.

V usage is TRBV29-1 and J usage is TRBJ1-1, with no clear D. Germline CDR1 reads SQVTM; CDR2 reads ANQGSEA. CDR3 length equals 14 residues. V was trimmed by 0 bases and J by 0 bases, leaving 8 bases between them. The CDR3 sequence: CSVEEAGLNTEAFF. DNA for the CDR3: TGCAGCGTTGAAGAGGCAGGACTGAACACTGAAGCTTTCTTT.

This rearrangement joins TRBV2 to TRBJ2-7; TRBD1 agrees at 8 bases. Germline V gene lookup returns CDR1 SNHLY and CDR2 FYNNEI. The CDR3 runs to 14 residues. V shed 3 bases and J 5 bases; nucleotides not matched to a gene: 6. Here the CDR3 DNA reads TGTGCCAGCAGTGATGCGGGACAGGAGAACGAGCAGTACTTC. It specifies CASSDAGQENEQYF.

The chain has TRBV7-2 and TRBJ1-1, with a tentative D call TRBD1 (5 bases). The CDR3 runs 15 residues. V was clipped by 0 bases and J by 7 bases, with 15 bases between them. CDR1 and CDR2 from the germline V gene are SGHTA and FQGNSA. The CDR3 spells CASSLAGPSPCEAFF. The CDR3 DNA is TGTGCCAGCAGCTTAGCGGGGCCTTCCCCCTGTGAAGCTTTCTTT. Full variable domain (missing parts from reference TRBV7-2 and TRBJ1-1): GAGVSQSPSNKVTEKGKDVELRCDPISGHTALYWYRQSLGQGLEFLIYFQGNSAPDKSGLPSDRFSAERTGGSVSTLTIQRTQQEDSAVYLCASSLAGPSPCEAFFGQGTRLTVV.

J is TRBJ2-4 and V is TRBV6-6, with D possibly matching TRBD1 (6 bases). Trimming shortened V by 5 bases and J by 13 bases, and 21 bases separated the two germline ends. Germline loops: CDR1 MNHNY, CDR2 SVGAGI (reference sequence). This CDR3 contains 14 residues. The CDR3 is CASSLRQALGQQYF. As DNA, the CDR3 is TGTGCCAGCAGTCTTAGACAGGCCCTGGGCCAGCAGTACTTC.

This clonotype was recorded once. The rearrangement joins TRBV27 to TRBJ1-2, with 10 bases aligning to TRBD1. The CDR3 contains 14 residues. From germline, CDR1 is MNHEY and CDR2 SMNVEV (reference sequence). The J segment lost 10 bases and the V segment lost 4 bases, leaving 9 bases of the junction unmatched. CDR3: CASSSLTGGGDYTF. In DNA form, the CDR3 reads TGTGCCAGCAGTTCTTTGACAGGGGGCGGGGACTACACCTTC.

This rearrangement joins TRBV4-1 to TRBJ2-1, with D possibly called TRBD1 or TRBD2 (5 bases each). The CDR3 totals 14 residues. Trimming pared 2 bases from V and 13 bases from J, leaving 18 bases between. In germline, CDR1 is MGHRA, CDR2 YSYEKL. This CDR3 is CASSQPSQGPIQFF. Here the CDR3 DNA reads TGCGCCAGCAGCCAACCTAGCCAGGGACCGATCCAGTTCTTC.

This clonotype was counted a few times. The chain couples TRBV19 to TRBJ2-1; 8 bases match TRBD2. The CDR3 runs 13 residues. The ends lost 8 bases at V and 7 bases at J; junction bases unmatched: 7. Germline V lookup: CDR1 LNHDA, CDR2 SQIVND (reference sequence). CDR3 coding DNA: TGTGCCAGTCACGTCGGGGGGGCAAATGAGCAGTTCTTC. Residues: CASHVGGANEQFF.

In this sample, this clonotype turned up a few times. This chain uses TRBV4-3 with TRBJ2-1, with a possible D match to TRBD1 (6 bases). The ends were cut back, 4 bases at V and 3 bases at J, with 13 bases in the middle. CDR3 length: 15 amino acids. CDR1 and CDR2 from the germline V gene are LGHNA and YSLEER. The CDR3 DNA sequence: TGCGCCAGCAGCCCTTGGGAAGGGGGCTACAATGAGCAGTTCTTC. Its translation is CASSPWEGGYNEQFF.

The chain uses TRBV6-5 and TRBJ2-7; a weak D match, TRBD1 (6 bases). V was clipped by 4 bases and J by 1 base, with 17 bases between them. The CDR3 consists of 16 residues. Per the germline V gene, CDR1 is MNHEY and CDR2 is SVGAGI. The CDR3: CASSSLRDTKSYEQYF. In nucleotides, the CDR3 is TGTGCCAGCAGTTCCCTCCGGGACACAAAATCCTACGAGCAGTACTTC.